Below, one T cell receptor beta chain is given with its context. Antigen: not known. TCRdb keeps only in-frame clones here, not all; method: immunoSEQ multiplex PCR. This table holds 90,000 to 120,000 clones, around 92% found once. This sample stems from a study of siplizumab effects on memory and regulatory T cells. CDR3 length equals 17 residues. CDR1 is SNHLY and CDR2 is FYNNEI in the germline V gene. Losses at the gene ends were 7 bases for V and 0 bases for J; bases not matched to a gene: 13. Study-level points and caveats: Suppressive activity of Tregs proliferating in siplizumab cultures remained unconfirmed. In unstimulated cells, naive T cells appeared more diverse than memory T cells and seemed major alloresponse contributors. On average, about 70% of mappable alloreactive CD4+ clones were Treg-derived under siplizumab, against about 25% in controls.

Material for sequencing was Tregs sorted from blood. The chain has TRBV2 and TRBJ2-7, with 9 bases lining up with TRBD2. This TCR was sampled from a human donor in good health. The CDR3 coding sequence is TGTGCCAGCACCGAACGGGTTAGCGGGAGCTACTCCTACGAGCAGTACTTC. Protein product: CASTERVSGSYSYEQYF.